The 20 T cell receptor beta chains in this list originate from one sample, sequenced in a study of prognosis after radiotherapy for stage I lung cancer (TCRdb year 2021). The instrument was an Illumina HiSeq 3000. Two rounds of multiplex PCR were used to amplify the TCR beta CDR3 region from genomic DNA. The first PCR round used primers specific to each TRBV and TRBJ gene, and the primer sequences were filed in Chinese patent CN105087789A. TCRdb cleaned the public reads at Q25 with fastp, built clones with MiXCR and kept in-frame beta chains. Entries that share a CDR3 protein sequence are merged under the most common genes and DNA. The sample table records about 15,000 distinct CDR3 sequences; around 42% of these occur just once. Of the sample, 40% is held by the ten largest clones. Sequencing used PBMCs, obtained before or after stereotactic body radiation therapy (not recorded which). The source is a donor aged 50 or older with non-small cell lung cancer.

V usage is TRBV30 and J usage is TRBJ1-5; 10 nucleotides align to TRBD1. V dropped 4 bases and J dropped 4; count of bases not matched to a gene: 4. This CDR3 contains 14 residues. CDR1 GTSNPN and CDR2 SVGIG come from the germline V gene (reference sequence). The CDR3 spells CAWTKDRGNQPQHF. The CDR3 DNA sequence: TGTGCCTGGACCAAGGACAGGGGGAATCAGCCCCAGCATTTT.

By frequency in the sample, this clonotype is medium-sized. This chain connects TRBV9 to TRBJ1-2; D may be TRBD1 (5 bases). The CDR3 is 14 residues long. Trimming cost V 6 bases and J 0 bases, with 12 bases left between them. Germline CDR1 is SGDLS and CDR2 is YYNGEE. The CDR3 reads CASTKTVSNYGYTF. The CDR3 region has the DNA TGTGCCAGCACCAAGACAGTTTCTAACTATGGCTACACCTTC.

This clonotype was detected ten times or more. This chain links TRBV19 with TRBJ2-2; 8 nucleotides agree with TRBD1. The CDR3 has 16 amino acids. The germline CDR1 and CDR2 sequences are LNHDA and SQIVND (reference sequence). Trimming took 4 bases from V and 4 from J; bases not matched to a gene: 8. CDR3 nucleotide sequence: TGTGCCAGTAGTAAAGGACAGGGCACCTTCACCGGGGAGCTGTTTTTT. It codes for CASSKGQGTFTGELFF.

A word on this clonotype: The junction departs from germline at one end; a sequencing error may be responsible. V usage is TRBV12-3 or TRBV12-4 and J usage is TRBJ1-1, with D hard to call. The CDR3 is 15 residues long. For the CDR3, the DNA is TGTGCCAGCAGTTTAGGCCTCAGGAGTAGCACTGAATCTTTCTTT. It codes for CASSLGLRSSTESFF.

DNA for the CDR3: TGTGCCAGCAGTTACATCCGGGAGGGGCAGGGGGCGGCTGGAAACACCATATATTTT. This encodes CASSYIREGQGAAGNTIYF. This chain links TRBV6-5 with TRBJ1-3; 8 bases are a match to TRBD1. CDR3 length: 19 amino acids. In germline, CDR1 is MNHEY, CDR2 SVGAGI. V trimming: 2 bases; J trimming: 2 bases; junction bases outside the gene matches: 14.

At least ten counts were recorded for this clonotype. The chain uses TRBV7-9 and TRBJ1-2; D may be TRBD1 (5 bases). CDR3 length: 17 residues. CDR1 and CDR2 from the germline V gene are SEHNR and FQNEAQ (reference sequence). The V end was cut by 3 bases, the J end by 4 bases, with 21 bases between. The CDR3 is CASSLTSGTVTGYGYTF. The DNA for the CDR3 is TGTGCCAGCAGCTTGACATCCGGGACGGTGACGGGCTATGGCTACACCTTC.

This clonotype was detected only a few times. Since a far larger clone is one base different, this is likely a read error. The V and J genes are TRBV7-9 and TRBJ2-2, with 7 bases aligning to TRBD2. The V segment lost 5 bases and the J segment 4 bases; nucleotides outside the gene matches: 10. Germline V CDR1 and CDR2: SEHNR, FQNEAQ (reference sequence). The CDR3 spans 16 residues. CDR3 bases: TGTGCCAGCAGCCCCCTAAGCGGGGCGGCCACCGGGGAGCTGTTTTTT. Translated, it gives CASSPLSGAATGELFF. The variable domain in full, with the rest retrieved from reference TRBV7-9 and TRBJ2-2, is DTGVSQNPRHKITKRGQNVTFRCDPISEHNRLYWYRQTLGQGPEFLTYFQNEAQLEKSRLLSDRFSAERPKGSFSTLEIQRTEQGDSAMYLCASSPLSGAATGELFFGEGSRLTVL.

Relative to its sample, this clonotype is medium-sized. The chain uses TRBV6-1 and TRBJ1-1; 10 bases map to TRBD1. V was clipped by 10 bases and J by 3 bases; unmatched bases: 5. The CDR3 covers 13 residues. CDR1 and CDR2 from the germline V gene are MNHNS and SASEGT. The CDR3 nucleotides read TGTGCCATCGGACAGGGGGATGACACTGAAGCTTTCTTT. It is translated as CAIGQGDDTEAFF.

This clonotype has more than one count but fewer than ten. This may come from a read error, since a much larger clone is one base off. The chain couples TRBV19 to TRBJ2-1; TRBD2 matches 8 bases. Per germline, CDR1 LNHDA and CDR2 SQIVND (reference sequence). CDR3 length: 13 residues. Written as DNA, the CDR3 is TGTGCCACTAGCGGGCCCTCCTACAATGATCAGTTCTTC. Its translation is CATSGPSYNDQFF. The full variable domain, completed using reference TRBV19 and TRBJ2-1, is DGGITQSPKYLFRKEGQNVTLSCEQNLNHDAMYWYRQDPGQGLRLIYYSQIVNDFQKGDIAEGYSVSREKKESFPLTVTSAQKNPTAFYLCATSGPSYNDQFFGPGTRLTVL.

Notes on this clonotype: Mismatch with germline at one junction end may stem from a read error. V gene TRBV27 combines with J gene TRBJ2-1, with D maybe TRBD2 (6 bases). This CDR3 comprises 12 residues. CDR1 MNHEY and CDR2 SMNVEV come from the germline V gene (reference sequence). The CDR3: CASRRGWDEKFF. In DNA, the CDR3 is TGCGCCAGTAGGCGGGGCTGGGATGAGAAGTTCTTC.

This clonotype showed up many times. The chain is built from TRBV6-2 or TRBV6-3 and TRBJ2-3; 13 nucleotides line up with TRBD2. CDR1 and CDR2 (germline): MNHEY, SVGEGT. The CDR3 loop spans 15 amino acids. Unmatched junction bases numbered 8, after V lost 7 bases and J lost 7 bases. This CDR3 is CASNSGLAGDNTQYF. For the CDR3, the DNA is TGTGCCAGCAACTCCGGACTAGCGGGAGATAATACGCAGTATTTT.

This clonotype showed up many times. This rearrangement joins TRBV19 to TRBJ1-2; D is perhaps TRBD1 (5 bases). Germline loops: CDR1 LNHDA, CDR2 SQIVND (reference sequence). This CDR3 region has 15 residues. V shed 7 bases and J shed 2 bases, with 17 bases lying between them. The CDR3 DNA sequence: TGTGCCAGTAAGGCAGGGCAATCAGGGAACTATGGCTACACCTTC. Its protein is CASKAGQSGNYGYTF.

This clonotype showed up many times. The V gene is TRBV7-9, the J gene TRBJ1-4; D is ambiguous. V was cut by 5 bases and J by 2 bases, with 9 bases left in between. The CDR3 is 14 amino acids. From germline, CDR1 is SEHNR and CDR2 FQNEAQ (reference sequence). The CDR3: CASSLVGTNEKLFF. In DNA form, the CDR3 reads TGTGCCAGCAGCCTCGTTGGTACTAATGAAAAACTGTTTTTT.

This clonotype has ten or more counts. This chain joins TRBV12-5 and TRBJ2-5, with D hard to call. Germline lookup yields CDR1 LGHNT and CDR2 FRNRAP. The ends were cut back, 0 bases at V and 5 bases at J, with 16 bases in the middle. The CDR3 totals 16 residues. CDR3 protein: CASGLVSPILSETQYF. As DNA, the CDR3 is TGTGCTAGTGGTTTGGTATCCCCGATTCTTTCGGAGACCCAGTACTTC.

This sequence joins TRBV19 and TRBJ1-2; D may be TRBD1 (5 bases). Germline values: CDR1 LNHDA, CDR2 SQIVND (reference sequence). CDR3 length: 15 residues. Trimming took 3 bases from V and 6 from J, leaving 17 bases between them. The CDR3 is CASSMLGEEVHGYTF. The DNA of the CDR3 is TGTGCCAGTAGTATGTTGGGGGAAGAGGTGCATGGCTACACCTTC.

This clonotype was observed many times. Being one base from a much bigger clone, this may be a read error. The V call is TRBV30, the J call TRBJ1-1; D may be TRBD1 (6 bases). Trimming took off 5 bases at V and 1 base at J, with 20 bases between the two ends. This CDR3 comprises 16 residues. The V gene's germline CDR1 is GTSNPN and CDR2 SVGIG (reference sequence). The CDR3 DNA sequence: TGTGCCTGGGGACCCAGGGGAGGAGTGTCGAACACTGAAGCTTTCTTT. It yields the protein CAWGPRGGVSNTEAFF.

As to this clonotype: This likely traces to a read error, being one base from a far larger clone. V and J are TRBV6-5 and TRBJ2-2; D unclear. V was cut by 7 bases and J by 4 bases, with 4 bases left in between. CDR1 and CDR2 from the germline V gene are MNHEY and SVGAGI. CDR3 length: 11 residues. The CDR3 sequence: CASISTGELFF. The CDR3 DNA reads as TGTGCCAGCATAAGCACCGGGGAGCTGTTTTTT.

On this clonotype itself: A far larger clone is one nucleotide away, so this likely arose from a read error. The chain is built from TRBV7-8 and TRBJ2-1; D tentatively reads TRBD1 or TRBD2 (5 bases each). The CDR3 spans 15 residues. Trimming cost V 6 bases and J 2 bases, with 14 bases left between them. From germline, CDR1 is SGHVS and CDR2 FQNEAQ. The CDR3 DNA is TGTGCCAGCAGTCCCGACCGGGGCACCTACAATGAGCAGTTCTTC. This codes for CASSPDRGTYNEQFF.

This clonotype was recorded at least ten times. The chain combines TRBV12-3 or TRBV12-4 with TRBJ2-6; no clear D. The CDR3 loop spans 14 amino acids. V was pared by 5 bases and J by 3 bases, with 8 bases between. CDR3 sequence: CASSPKVGANVLTF. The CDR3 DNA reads TGTGCCAGCAGTCCAAAAGTTGGGGCCAACGTCCTGACTTTC.

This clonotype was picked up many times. DNA of the CDR3: TGTGCCAGCAGTTCGCAAAGCGCGGGCTACGAGCAGTACTTC. It is translated as CASSSQSAGYEQYF. The genes are TRBV2 and TRBJ2-7, with D tentatively TRBD2 (5 bases). Germline V lookup: CDR1 SNHLY, CDR2 FYNNEI. Trimming cost V 5 bases and J 3 bases, with 14 bases left between them. The CDR3 is 14 residues long.